This T cell receptor (beta chain) was captured by sequencing in a study of beta chain features in type 1 diabetes. General observations from the study: Significant though moderate, a shortening of TCRB CDR3s appeared in all four CD4+ subsets of Type 1 diabetes patients.

Per germline, CDR1 KGHSH and CDR2 LQKENI. Trimming took 5 bases from V and 2 from J, leaving 9 bases between them. This CDR3 spans 13 amino acids. Expressed TCRB transcripts were sequenced because the isolated RNA had all been reverse transcribed beforehand. The protocol was immunoSEQ multiplex PCR, while the TCRdb copy is restricted to in-frame clones and leaves out a portion. The table records 600,000 to 700,000 clones, 9.5% to 15% of them present only once. This clone was seen only a few times. The target antigen is unknown. Sorting that relied on CD45RO/CCR7/CD25/CD127/CD95/CD27 yielded CD4+ naive, central memory, regulatory and stem cell-like memory cells.

The sample taken for sequencing was naive CD4+ T cells from blood. The chain joins TRBV18 to TRBJ1-2, with D possibly being TRBD1 (5 bases). The TCR was taken from a man between 25 and 39 years old with type 1 diabetes. CDR3 loop: CASSAGPNYGYTF. The CDR3 bases are TGTGCCAGCTCAGCAGGGCCAAACTATGGCTACACCTTC. The complete variable domain, with remaining parts taken from reference TRBV18 and TRBJ1-2, reads NAGVMQNPRHLVRRRGQEARLRCSPMKGHSHVYWYRQLPEEGLKFMVYLQKENIIDESGMPKERFSAEFPKEGPSILRIQQVVRGDSAAYFCASSAGPNYGYTFGSGTRLTVV.